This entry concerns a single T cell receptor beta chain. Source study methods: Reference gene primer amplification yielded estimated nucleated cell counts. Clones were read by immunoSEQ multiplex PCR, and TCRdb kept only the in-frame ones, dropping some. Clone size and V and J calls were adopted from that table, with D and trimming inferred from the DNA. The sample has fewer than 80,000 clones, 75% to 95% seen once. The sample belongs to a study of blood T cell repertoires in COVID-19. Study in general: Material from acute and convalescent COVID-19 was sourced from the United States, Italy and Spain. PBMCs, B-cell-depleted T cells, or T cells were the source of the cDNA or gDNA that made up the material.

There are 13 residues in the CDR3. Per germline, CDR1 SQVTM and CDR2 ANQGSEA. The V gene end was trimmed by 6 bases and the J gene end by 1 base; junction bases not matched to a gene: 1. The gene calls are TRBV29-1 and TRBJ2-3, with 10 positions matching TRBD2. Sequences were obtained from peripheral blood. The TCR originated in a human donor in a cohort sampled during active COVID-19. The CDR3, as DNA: TGCAGCGTGGGACTAGCGCGCACAGATACGCAGTATTTT. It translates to CSVGLARTDTQYF.